One sample yielded the 9 T cell receptor beta chains listed below, sequenced in a study of CD8 T cells in Susac syndrome. RNA amounts of about 0.5 to 1 ug underwent reverse transcription with random hexamers. TCRdb ran MiXCR on the immunoSEQ multiplex PCR reads and lists one entry per CDR3 protein. The data hold 200,000 to 300,000 distinct CDR3 sequences, with 90% to 96% observed a single time. The sequenced sample consisted of CD4+ T cells from PBMCs. The origin of the receptors is a human donor with Susac syndrome.

The chain carries TRBV7-9 and TRBJ2-3; tentative D call: TRBD1 (5 bases). This CDR3 contains 15 residues. V lost 5 bases and J lost 3, with 15 bases in between. Germline V gene lookup returns CDR1 SEHNR and CDR2 FQNEAQ (reference sequence). CDR3 in amino acids: CASSPLDSLTDTQYF. The CDR3 DNA follows: TGTGCCAGCAGCCCCCTAGACAGTTTAACAGATACGCAGTATTTT.

The V call is TRBV6-5, the J call TRBJ2-1; 7 nucleotides line up with TRBD2. The CDR3 runs to 13 residues. Germline trimming cut 7 bases from V and 2 bases from J; bases unmatched to any gene: 2. Looked up from germline, CDR1 is MNHEY and CDR2 is SVGAGI. The CDR3 nucleotides read TGTGCCAGCAACGGGAGGCCCTACAATGAGCAGTTCTTC. It yields the protein CASNGRPYNEQFF.

The chain combines TRBV15 with TRBJ2-1, with 7 bases matching TRBD2. The germline V gene encodes CDR1 LNHNV and CDR2 YYDKDF (reference sequence). V gave up 1 base and J gave up 6 bases; unmatched junction bases: 6. This CDR3 has 15 amino acids. In nucleotides, the CDR3 is TGTGCCACCAGCAGAGGGGGGGGAGTCCTCAATGAGCAGTTCTTC. It translates to CATSRGGGVLNEQFF.

The chain links TRBV20-1 to TRBJ1-1, with D unclear. Deletions cut 0 bases from V and 4 bases from J, with 15 bases between. From germline, CDR1 is DFQATT and CDR2 SNEGSKA (reference sequence). CDR3 length: 15 amino acids. In DNA form, the CDR3 reads TGCAGTGCTAGAGATGGTCCCGTAGTAGGCACTGAAGCTTTCTTT. This gives the protein CSARDGPVVGTEAFF.

This chain links TRBV29-1 with TRBJ2-7; no clear D gene. V was pared by 7 bases and J by 3 bases, with 13 bases between. CDR1 and CDR2 (germline): SQVTM, ANQGSEA. The CDR3 contains 12 residues. In DNA, the CDR3 is TGCAGCGCTACGACAATCATCTACGAGCAGTACTTC. Its translation is CSATTIIYEQYF.

This clonotype was picked up a small number of times. The genes are TRBV5-6 and TRBJ2-1, with D unclear. Trimming cost V 0 bases and J 9 bases, with 7 bases left between them. Germline V gives CDR1 SGHDT, CDR2 YYEEEE. The CDR3 loop spans 12 amino acids. CDR3 sequence reads: CASSLGGGEQFF. CDR3 bases: TGTGCCAGCAGCTTGGGAGGCGGTGAGCAGTTCTTC.

This chain joins TRBV6-2 or TRBV6-3 and TRBJ2-1; a possible D gene is TRBD1 (6 bases). CDR3 length: 16 residues. V lost 7 bases to trimming and J lost 0 bases, with 16 bases between them. From germline, CDR1 is MNHEY and CDR2 SVGEGT. The CDR3 loop is CASTQYRASSYNEQFF. CDR3 sequence (DNA): TGTGCCAGCACGCAGTACAGGGCTAGCTCCTACAATGAGCAGTTCTTC.

This rearrangement joins TRBV29-1 to TRBJ2-4, with a tentative D call TRBD2 (5 bases). Looked up from germline, CDR1 is SQVTM and CDR2 is ANQGSEA. The length of the CDR3 is 13 residues. V was clipped by 3 bases and J by 0 bases, with 6 bases between them. This CDR3 reads CSVDGGAKNIQYF. The DNA of the CDR3 is TGCAGCGTTGATGGAGGAGCCAAAAACATTCAGTACTTC.

This chain uses TRBV4-2 with TRBJ2-1; D is undetermined. CDR1 and CDR2 from the germline V gene are LGHNA and YNFKEQ. This CDR3 has 14 residues. The V end lost 1 base, the J end lost 10 bases, and 14 bases lay between the germline ends. The CDR3 sequence: CASSQVLVVEEQFF. The CDR3 bases are TGTGCCAGCAGCCAAGTCCTAGTGGTAGAGGAGCAGTTCTTC.